Given below is one T cell receptor beta chain in context. The data originate from a study of blood T cell repertoires in COVID-19. Profiled with immunoSEQ multiplex PCR; TCRdb holds only in-frame clones, not every one. The repertoire has 400,000 to 500,000 clones, around 89% of them found once; the top ten carry less than 2%. Enrollees, about 18 to 95 years old, lived in 24 US areas. Cohorts were determined from participant-reported clinical history. Two consecutive negative NP/OP PCR tests, clearance, or resolved symptoms defined Cohort 3 recovery. The CDR3 contains 15 residues. The V gene end was trimmed by 4 bases and the J gene end by 4 bases; junction bases not matched to a gene: 9. The germline gives CDR1 LNHDA, CDR2 SQIVND (reference sequence).

This clonotype originated in a woman between 35 and 50 years old who had recovered from COVID-19. Material: PBMCs or T cells enriched from blood (not recorded which). The V call is TRBV19, the J call TRBJ2-5; 7 nucleotides align to TRBD2. For the CDR3, the DNA is TGTGCCAGTAGTACAACCAGCGGGATGCGAGAGACCCAGTACTTC. It translates to CASSTTSGMRETQYF.